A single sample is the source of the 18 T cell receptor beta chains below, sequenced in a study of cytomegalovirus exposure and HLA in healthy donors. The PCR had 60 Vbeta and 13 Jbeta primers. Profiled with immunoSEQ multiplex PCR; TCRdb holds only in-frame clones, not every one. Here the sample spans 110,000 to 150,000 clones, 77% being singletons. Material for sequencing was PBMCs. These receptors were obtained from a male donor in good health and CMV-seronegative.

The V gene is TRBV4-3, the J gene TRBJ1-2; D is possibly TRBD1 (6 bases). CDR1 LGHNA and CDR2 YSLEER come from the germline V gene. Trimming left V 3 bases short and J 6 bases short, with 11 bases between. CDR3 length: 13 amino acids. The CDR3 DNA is TGCGCCAGCAGCCACACAGGGAGAGATGGCTACACCTTC. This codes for CASSHTGRDGYTF.

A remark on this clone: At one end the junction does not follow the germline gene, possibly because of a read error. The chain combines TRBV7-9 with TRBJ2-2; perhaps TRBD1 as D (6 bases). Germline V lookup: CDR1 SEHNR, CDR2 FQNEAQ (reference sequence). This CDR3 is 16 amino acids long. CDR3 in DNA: TGTTCCAGCAGTTACGCCCCAGGGGCGAACACCGGGGAGCTGTTTTTT. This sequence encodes CSSSYAPGANTGELFF.

The CDR3 reads CASSPPTGRETQYF. In nucleotides, the CDR3 is TGTGCCAGCTCACCACCTACAGGGCGGGAGACCCAGTACTTC. This rearrangement joins TRBV18 to TRBJ2-5; maybe TRBD1 (6 bases). The CDR3 runs to 14 residues. Germline V lookup: CDR1 KGHSH, CDR2 LQKENI. With 0 bases removed from V and 5 bases from J, the gap between germline ends came to 10 bases. Full variable domain (remainder filled in from reference TRBV18 and TRBJ2-5): NAGVMQNPRHLVRRRGQEARLRCSPMKGHSHVYWYRQLPEEGLKFMVYLQKENIIDESGMPKERFSAEFPKEGPSILRIQQVVRGDSAAYFCASSPPTGRETQYFGPGTRLLVL.

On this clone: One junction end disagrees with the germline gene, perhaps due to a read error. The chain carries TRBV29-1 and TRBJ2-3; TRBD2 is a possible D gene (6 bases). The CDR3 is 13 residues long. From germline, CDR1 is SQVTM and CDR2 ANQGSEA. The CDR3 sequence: CSVATTSRDTQYF. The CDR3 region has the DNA TGCAGCGTCGCCACAACTAGCAGAGATACGCAGTATTTT.

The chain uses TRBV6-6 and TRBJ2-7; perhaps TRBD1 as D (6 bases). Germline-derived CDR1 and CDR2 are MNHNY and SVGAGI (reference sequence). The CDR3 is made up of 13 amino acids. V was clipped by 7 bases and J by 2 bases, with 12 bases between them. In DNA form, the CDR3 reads TGTGCCAGCACCAAGACAGGAGCCTACGAGCAGTACTTC. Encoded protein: CASTKTGAYEQYF.

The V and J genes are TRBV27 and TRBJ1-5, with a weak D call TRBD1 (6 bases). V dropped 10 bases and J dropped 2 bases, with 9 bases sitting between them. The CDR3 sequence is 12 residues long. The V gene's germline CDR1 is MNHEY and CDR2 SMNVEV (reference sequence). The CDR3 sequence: CATRQGNQPQHF. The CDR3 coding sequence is TGTGCCACCCGACAGGGCAATCAGCCCCAGCATTTT.

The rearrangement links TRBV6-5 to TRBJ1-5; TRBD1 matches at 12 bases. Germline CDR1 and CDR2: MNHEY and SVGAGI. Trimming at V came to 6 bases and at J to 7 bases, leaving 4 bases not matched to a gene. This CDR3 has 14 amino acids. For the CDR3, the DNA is TGTGCCAGCAGGGGGACAGGGGGCGGACAGCCCCAGCATTTT. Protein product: CASRGTGGGQPQHF.

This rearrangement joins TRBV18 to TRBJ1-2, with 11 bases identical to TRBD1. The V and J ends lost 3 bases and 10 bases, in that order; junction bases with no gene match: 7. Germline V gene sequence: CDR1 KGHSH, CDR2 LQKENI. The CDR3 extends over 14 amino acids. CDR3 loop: CASSPGTGGYDYTF. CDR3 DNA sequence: TGTGCCAGCTCACCTGGGACAGGGGGGTACGACTACACCTTC.

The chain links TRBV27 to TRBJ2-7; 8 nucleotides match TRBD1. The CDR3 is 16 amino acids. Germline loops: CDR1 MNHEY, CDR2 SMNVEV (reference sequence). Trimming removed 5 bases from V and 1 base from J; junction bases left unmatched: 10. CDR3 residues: CASSALGTGFSYEQYF. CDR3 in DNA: TGTGCCAGCAGTGCGCTCGGGACAGGTTTTTCCTACGAGCAGTACTTC.

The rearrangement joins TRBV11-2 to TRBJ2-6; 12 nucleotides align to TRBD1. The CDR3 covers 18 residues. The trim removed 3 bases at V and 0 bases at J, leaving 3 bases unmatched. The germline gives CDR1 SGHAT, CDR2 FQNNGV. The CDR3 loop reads CASSLGTGGSSGANVLTF. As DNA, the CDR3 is TGTGCCAGCAGCTTGGGGACAGGGGGCTCCTCTGGGGCCAACGTCCTGACTTTC.

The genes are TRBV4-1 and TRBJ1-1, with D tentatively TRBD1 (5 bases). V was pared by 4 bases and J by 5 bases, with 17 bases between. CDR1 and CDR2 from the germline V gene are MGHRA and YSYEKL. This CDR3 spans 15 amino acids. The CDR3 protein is CASSPDRGGGTEAFF. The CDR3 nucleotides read TGCGCCAGCAGCCCCGACCGGGGGGGTGGAACTGAAGCTTTCTTT.

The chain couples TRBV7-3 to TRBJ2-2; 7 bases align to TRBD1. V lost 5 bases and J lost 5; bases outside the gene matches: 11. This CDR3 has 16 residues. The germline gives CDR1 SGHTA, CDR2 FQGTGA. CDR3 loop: CASSQPTGVQTGELFF. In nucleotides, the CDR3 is TGTGCCAGCAGCCAACCCACAGGGGTTCAGACCGGGGAGCTGTTTTTT. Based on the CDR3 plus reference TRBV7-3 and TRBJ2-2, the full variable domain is GAGVSQTPSNKVTEKGKYVELRCDPISGHTALYWYRQSLGQGPEFLIYFQGTGAADDSGLPNDRFFAVRPEGSVSTLKIQRTERGDSAVYLCASSQPTGVQTGELFFGEGSRLTVL.

The CDR3 here is CASSPEVGRLNEQFF. The CDR3 coding sequence is TGCGCCAGCAGCCCCGAGGTCGGGAGGCTCAATGAGCAGTTCTTC. This sequence joins TRBV5-1 and TRBJ2-1; 7 bases map to TRBD2. Germline loops: CDR1 SGHRS, CDR2 YFSETQ. V was pared by 4 bases and J by 6 bases, with 10 bases of the junction left unmatched. The length of the CDR3 is 15 residues.

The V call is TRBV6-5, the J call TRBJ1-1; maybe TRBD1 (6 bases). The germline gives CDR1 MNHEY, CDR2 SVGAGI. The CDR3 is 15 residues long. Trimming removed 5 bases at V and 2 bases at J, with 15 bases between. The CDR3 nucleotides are TGTGCCAGCAGTATACCAGGGGTCGGCAACACTGAAGCTTTCTTT. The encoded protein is CASSIPGVGNTEAFF.

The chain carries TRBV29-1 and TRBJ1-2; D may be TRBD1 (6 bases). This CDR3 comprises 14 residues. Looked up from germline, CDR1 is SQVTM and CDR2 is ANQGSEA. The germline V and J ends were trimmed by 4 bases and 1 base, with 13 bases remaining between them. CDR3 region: CSVVPGHFNYGYTF. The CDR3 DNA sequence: TGCAGCGTTGTCCCGGGACATTTTAACTATGGCTACACCTTC.

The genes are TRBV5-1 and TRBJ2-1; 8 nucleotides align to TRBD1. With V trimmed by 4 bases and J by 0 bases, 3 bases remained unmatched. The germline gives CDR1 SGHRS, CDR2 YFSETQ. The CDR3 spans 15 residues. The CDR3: CASSTTGGSYNEQFF. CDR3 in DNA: TGCGCCAGCAGCACCACAGGGGGCTCCTACAATGAGCAGTTCTTC. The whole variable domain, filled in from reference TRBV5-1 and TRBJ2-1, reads KAGVTQTPRYLIKTRGQQVTLSCSPISGHRSVSWYQQTPGQGLQFLFEYFSETQRNKGNFPGRFSGRQFSNSRSEMNVSTLELGDSALYLCASSTTGGSYNEQFFGPGTRLTVL.

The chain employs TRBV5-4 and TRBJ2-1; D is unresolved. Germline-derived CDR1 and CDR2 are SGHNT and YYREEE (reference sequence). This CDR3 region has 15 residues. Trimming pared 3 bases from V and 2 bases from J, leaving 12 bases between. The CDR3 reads CASSYRVNTYNEQFF. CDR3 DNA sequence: TGTGCCAGCAGCTACCGGGTTAATACCTACAATGAGCAGTTCTTC.

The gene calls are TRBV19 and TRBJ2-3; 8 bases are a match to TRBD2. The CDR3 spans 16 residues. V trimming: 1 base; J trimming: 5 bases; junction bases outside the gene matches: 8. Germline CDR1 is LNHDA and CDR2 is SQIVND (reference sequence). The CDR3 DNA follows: TGTGCCAGTAGTATAGTTGCGGGGGGCCTCAGAGATACGCAGTATTTT. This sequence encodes CASSIVAGGLRDTQYF.